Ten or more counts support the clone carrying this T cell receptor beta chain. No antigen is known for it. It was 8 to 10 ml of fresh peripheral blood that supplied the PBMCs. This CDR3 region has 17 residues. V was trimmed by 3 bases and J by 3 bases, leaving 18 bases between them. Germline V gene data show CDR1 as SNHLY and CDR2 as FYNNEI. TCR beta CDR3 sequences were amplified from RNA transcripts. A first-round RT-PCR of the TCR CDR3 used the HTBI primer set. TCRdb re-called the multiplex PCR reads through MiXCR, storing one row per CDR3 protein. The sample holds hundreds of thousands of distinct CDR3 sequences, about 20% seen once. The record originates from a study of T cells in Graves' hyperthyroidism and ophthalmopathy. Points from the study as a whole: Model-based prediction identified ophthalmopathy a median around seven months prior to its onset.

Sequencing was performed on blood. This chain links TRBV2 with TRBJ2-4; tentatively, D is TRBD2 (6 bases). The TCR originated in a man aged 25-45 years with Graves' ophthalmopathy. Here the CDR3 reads CASSDVGGEAGKNIQYF. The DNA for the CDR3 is TGTGCCAGCAGTGACGTTGGCGGGGAAGCTGGCAAAAACATTCAGTACTTC.